This T cell receptor (beta chain) was sequenced in a study of blood T cell repertoires in COVID-19. Study-level information: Acute-phase and convalescent COVID-19 samples originated in the United States, Italy and Spain. Nucleic acid was either cDNA or gDNA, and it came from T cells, B-cell-depleted T cells, or PBMCs.

Only one count was recorded for this clone. As processed by the authors: It was from reference gene primer amplification that nucleated cell counts were estimated. Measured with immunoSEQ multiplex PCR; TCRdb has only the in-frame clones, and not every one. That table is the source of V, J and clone size, and D and trimming were worked out from the DNA. The sample contains some 70,000 clones, approximately 90% of which appear only once. Germline V gene lookup returns CDR1 LNHDA and CDR2 SQIVND (reference sequence). V trimming: 4 bases; J trimming: 8 bases; junction bases outside the gene matches: 6. The CDR3 totals 15 residues.

Specimen: peripheral blood. The V gene is TRBV19, the J gene TRBJ2-1, with TRBD2 matching 12 bases. This sequence originates from an older man with active or convalescent COVID-19. CDR3 sequence (DNA): TGTGCCAGTAGTAAGCTAGCGGGGGGGCTCTATGAGCAGTTCTTC. Its translation: CASSKLAGGLYEQFF.